Given below is one TCR beta chain in context. This entry belongs to a study of blood T cell repertoires in COVID-19. Study-level background: Acute and convalescent COVID-19 samples came from the United States, Italy and Spain. T cells, B-cell-depleted T cells, or PBMCs supplied cDNA or gDNA.

Only in-frame clones appear in the TCRdb table, and some are missing; sequencing was by immunoSEQ multiplex PCR. The sample contains about 150,000 clones, 79% of which appear only once. Germline loops: CDR1 MNHEY, CDR2 SVGEGT. This CDR3 has 16 amino acids. The V and J ends lost 6 bases and 4 bases, in that order; junction bases with no gene match: 8. The sequenced sample consisted of peripheral blood. The V gene is TRBV6-2 or TRBV6-3, the J gene TRBJ2-5, with 13 positions matching TRBD2. This clonotype originated in a man aged 50 to 59 with active or convalescent COVID-19. The CDR3, as DNA: TGTGCCAGCAGCACTAGCGGGAGGGGTTCCGGAGAGACCCAGTACTTC. Amino acid sequence: CASSTSGRGSGETQYF.